Listed here are 32 T cell receptor beta chains from one sample, sequenced in a study of shared clonotypes between healthy human individuals. The data were produced by immunoSEQ multiplex PCR, yet TCRdb's version contains in-frame clones alone and is incomplete. Of about 2 million clones in the sample, just under 95% were seen once. Naive CD8 cells lacked CD45RO and underwent positive selection for CCR7, leaving out terminally differentiated effector memory CD45RA+ cells. The sequenced sample consisted of naive CD8+ T cells sorted from blood. The receptor set was obtained from a man aged 18 to 30 in good health.

This sequence joins TRBV4-2 and TRBJ2-7, with D possibly being TRBD2 (6 bases). The germline V and J ends were trimmed by 2 bases and 4 bases, with 21 bases remaining between them. The CDR3 contains 17 residues. CDR1 is LGHNA and CDR2 is YNFKEQ in the germline V gene. The DNA of the CDR3 is TGTGCCAGCAGCCAATCCCAATGGGGGACTTCGGCGTACGAGCAGTACTTC. Its protein is CASSQSQWGTSAYEQYF.

The rearrangement joins TRBV7-9 to TRBJ2-4; TRBD2 is a possible D gene (6 bases). The V and J ends lost 2 bases and 3 bases respectively, with 14 bases between them. CDR1 SEHNR and CDR2 FQNEAQ come from the germline V gene (reference sequence). CDR3 length equals 16 residues. CDR3 amino acids: CASSLSSGVVKNIQYF. The CDR3 DNA follows: TGTGCCAGCAGCTTAAGTTCGGGGGTGGTCAAAAACATTCAGTACTTC.

The V call is TRBV7-9, the J call TRBJ1-2; a possible D gene is TRBD1 (5 bases). The V gene's germline CDR1 is SEHNR and CDR2 FQNEAQ (reference sequence). Trimming took off 5 bases at V and 3 bases at J, with 16 bases between the two ends. This CDR3 has 15 residues. The CDR3 sequence is CASSPVSDSYYGYTF. Written as DNA, the CDR3 is TGTGCCAGCAGCCCCGTTTCTGACAGCTACTATGGCTACACCTTC.

This chain links TRBV5-6 with TRBJ2-7, with D unresolved. The CDR3 has 14 residues. CDR1 and CDR2 from the germline V gene are SGHDT and YYEEEE. Trimming took 1 base from V and 2 from J, leaving 10 bases between them. The CDR3 spells CASSLQGYPYEQYF. CDR3 bases: TGTGCCAGCAGCTTGCAAGGCTACCCCTACGAGCAGTACTTC.

This chain connects TRBV5-1 to TRBJ2-7, with 8 bases matching TRBD1. Germline V gene data show CDR1 as SGHRS and CDR2 as YFSETQ. The ends lost 2 bases at V and 4 bases at J; junction bases unmatched: 8. This CDR3 is 15 amino acids long. The CDR3 sequence is CASSFSRQGLYEQYF. CDR3 nucleotide sequence: TGCGCCAGCAGCTTCAGCCGACAGGGGCTATACGAGCAGTACTTC.

The chain couples TRBV6-1 to TRBJ2-7; 8 positions agree with TRBD2. The CDR3 sequence is 16 residues long. V was clipped by 2 bases and J by 2 bases; unmatched bases: 8. Germline CDR1 and CDR2: MNHNS and SASEGT. The CDR3 here is CASSESLLADTYEQYF. CDR3 in DNA: TGTGCCAGCAGTGAAAGTTTACTAGCGGATACCTACGAGCAGTACTTC.

The rearrangement joins TRBV5-5 to TRBJ2-1; D gene unclear. The CDR3 runs to 12 residues. The germline CDR1 and CDR2 sequences are SGHKS and YYEKEE (reference sequence). The V end lost 2 bases, the J end lost 13 bases, and 13 bases lay between the germline ends. The CDR3 nucleotides read TGTGCCAGCAGCTTATATTCAGTAGGTCAGTTCTTC. Translation: CASSLYSVGQFF. Full variable domain (missing parts from reference TRBV5-5 and TRBJ2-1): DAGVTQSPTHLIKTRGQQVTLRCSPISGHKSVSWYQQVLGQGPQFIFQYYEKEERGRGNFPDRFSARQFPNYSSELNVNALLLGDSALYLCASSLYSVGQFFGPGTRLTVL.

The CDR3 protein is CASSLNLGTWGNEQFF. Written as DNA, the CDR3 is TGTGCCAGCAGCTTGAACCTCGGGACATGGGGTAATGAGCAGTTCTTC. The gene calls are TRBV5-6 and TRBJ2-1; tentative D call: TRBD1 (6 bases). Trimming took off 1 base at V and 7 bases at J, with 18 bases between the two ends. In germline, CDR1 is SGHDT, CDR2 YYEEEE. This CDR3 is 16 amino acids long.

The gene calls are TRBV10-3 and TRBJ2-7; D may be TRBD2 (6 bases). V gave up 3 bases and J gave up 2 bases, with 11 bases separating them. Germline V lookup: CDR1 ENHRY, CDR2 SYGVKD. The CDR3 totals 14 residues. This chain's CDR3 is CAISEAGDPYEQYF. The CDR3 DNA reads as TGTGCCATCAGTGAAGCGGGCGACCCCTACGAGCAGTACTTC.

The CDR3 loop is CASSPGTVSYEQYF. The CDR3 DNA reads TGTGCCAGCAGCCCCGGGACGGTATCCTACGAGCAGTACTTC. The V gene is TRBV7-8, the J gene TRBJ2-7, with D tentatively TRBD1 or TRBD2 (5 bases each). Looked up from germline, CDR1 is SGHVS and CDR2 is FQNEAQ. CDR3 size: 14 residues. V lost 5 bases and J lost 1, with 12 bases in between.

Worth noting for this clone: Other DNA sequences in this sample translate to the same CDR3. The V and J genes are TRBV6-1 and TRBJ2-7, with D possibly being TRBD2 (6 bases). Germline lookup yields CDR1 MNHNS and CDR2 SASEGT. The germline V and J ends were trimmed by 1 base and 4 bases, with 11 bases remaining between them. The CDR3 totals 14 residues. Here the CDR3 reads CASSEVGGKYEQYF. For the CDR3, the DNA is TGTGCCAGCAGTGAAGTTGGGGGGAAGTACGAGCAGTACTTC.

V and J are TRBV14 and TRBJ2-3; no definite D call. The germline CDR1 and CDR2 sequences are SGHDN and FVKESK. V was cut by 0 bases and J by 2 bases, with 12 bases left in between. This CDR3 is built from 16 residues. The CDR3 spells CASSQEAVGFTDTQYF. The CDR3 nucleotides read TGTGCCAGCAGCCAAGAAGCAGTGGGTTTCACAGATACGCAGTATTTT.

The chain joins TRBV28 to TRBJ2-7; possibly TRBD2 for D (6 bases). Trimming cost V 6 bases and J 7 bases, with 19 bases left between them. Per germline, CDR1 MDHEN and CDR2 SYDVKM. The CDR3 contains 14 residues. CDR3 sequence reads: CASRLRGSPGEQYF. The CDR3 DNA reads as TGTGCCAGCAGGCTCCGGGGGAGTCCGGGTGAGCAGTACTTC.

This clone was detected only once. The rearrangement uses TRBV7-6 and TRBJ1-5, with D perhaps matching TRBD1 (5 bases). Germline lookup yields CDR1 SGHVS and CDR2 FNYEAQ. The ends were cut back, 2 bases at V and 4 bases at J, with 18 bases in the middle. This CDR3 region has 17 residues. CDR3 in DNA: TGTGCCAGCAGCTTACGGGTCGGCAGGGTGACTAATCAGCCCCAGCATTTT. This gives the protein CASSLRVGRVTNQPQHF.

V is TRBV4-1 and J is TRBJ2-1; D unclear. V was shortened by 5 bases and J by 5 bases, with 10 bases between the two germline ends. Germline V gene data show CDR1 as MGHRA and CDR2 as YSYEKL. CDR3 length: 13 amino acids. The CDR3, as DNA: TGCGCCAGCAGCTTCCAGGACGACAATGAGCAGTTCTTC. Translation: CASSFQDDNEQFF.

The chain combines TRBV6-5 with TRBJ2-7, with 9 bases lining up with TRBD2. Losses at the gene ends were 4 bases for V and 5 bases for J; bases not matched to a gene: 6. Germline-derived CDR1 and CDR2 are MNHEY and SVGAGI. The CDR3 sequence is 14 residues long. CDR3 amino acids: CASSLVAGVNEQYF. The CDR3 nucleotides read TGTGCCAGCAGTTTAGTAGCGGGAGTTAACGAGCAGTACTTC.

The genes are TRBV28 and TRBJ1-1; the D gene is possibly TRBD1 (5 bases). CDR3 length: 13 residues. The V gene's germline CDR1 is MDHEN and CDR2 SYDVKM. V was clipped by 3 bases and J by 5 bases, with 10 bases between them. The CDR3 region is CASSLGGRTEAFF. The DNA for the CDR3 is TGTGCCAGCAGTTTGGGGGGAAGAACTGAAGCTTTCTTT. Filled out from reference TRBV28 and TRBJ1-1, the complete variable domain reads DVKVTQSSRYLVKRTGEKVFLECVQDMDHENMFWYRQDPGLGLRLIYFSYDVKMKEKGDIPEGYSVSREKKERFSLILESASTNQTSMYLCASSLGGRTEAFFGQGTRLTVV.

Only one count was recorded for this clone. The J gene is TRBJ1-1, the V gene TRBV27, with a tentative D call TRBD1 (5 bases). V was shortened by 8 bases and J by 6 bases, with 16 bases between the two germline ends. Germline assignment: CDR1 MNHEY and CDR2 SMNVEV (reference sequence). The CDR3 is 13 amino acids. The CDR3 reads CASFVLQGSEAFF. DNA of the CDR3: TGTGCCAGCTTCGTCCTTCAGGGATCTGAAGCTTTCTTT.

For this clone: Other DNA sequences in the same sample also yield this CDR3. The V gene is TRBV29-1, the J gene TRBJ2-7; D not resolved. V was shortened by 0 bases and J by 4 bases, with 4 bases between the two germline ends. The germline V gene has CDR1 SQVTM and CDR2 ANQGSEA. The CDR3 extends over 11 amino acids. The CDR3 sequence: CSVEENYEQYF. The CDR3, as DNA: TGCAGCGTTGAAGAGAATTACGAGCAGTACTTC.

The J gene is TRBJ2-2, the V gene TRBV5-6; 10 positions agree with TRBD2. Germline V CDR1 and CDR2: SGHDT, YYEEEE. CDR3 size: 14 residues. With V trimmed by 4 bases and J by 4 bases, 1 base remained unmatched. The CDR3 coding sequence is TGTGCCAGCAGCCCTAGCGGGGGCACCGGGGAGCTGTTTTTT. Protein: CASSPSGGTGELFF.

V usage is TRBV4-1 and J usage is TRBJ2-7; 12 positions match TRBD2. The CDR3 covers 15 residues. Trimming cost V 1 base and J 5 bases; bases outside gene matches: 3. Germline lookup yields CDR1 MGHRA and CDR2 YSYEKL. The CDR3 DNA is TGCGCCAGCAGCCAAGCTAGCGGGGGGGCCAACGAGCAGTACTTC. Protein product: CASSQASGGANEQYF.

This chain uses TRBV7-8 with TRBJ2-1, with D possibly TRBD1 on 5 matching bases. Germline V gives CDR1 SGHVS, CDR2 FQNEAQ. Deletions cut 7 bases from V and 9 bases from J, with 13 bases between. This CDR3 has 12 amino acids. This CDR3 is CASTLRGGEQFF. For the CDR3, the DNA is TGTGCCAGCACGCTAAGGGGCGGTGAGCAGTTCTTC. Full variable domain (outside the CDR3, taken from reference TRBV7-8 and TRBJ2-1): GAGVSQSPRYKVAKRGQDVALRCDPISGHVSLFWYQQALGQGPEFLTYFQNEAQLDKSGLPSDRFFAERPEGSVSTLKIQRTQQEDSAVYLCASTLRGGEQFFGPGTRLTVL.

The chain recombines TRBV6-1 with TRBJ2-7, with D perhaps being TRBD1 or TRBD2 (6 bases each). Germline CDR1 is MNHNS and CDR2 is SASEGT. This CDR3 region has 13 residues. The V end was cut by 9 bases, the J end by 2 bases, with 14 bases between. This CDR3 reads CASTPGATYEQYF. The CDR3 DNA sequence: TGTGCCAGTACCCCGGGGGCCACCTACGAGCAGTACTTC.

This chain connects TRBV5-1 to TRBJ2-3, with 7 positions matching TRBD2. The V gene's germline CDR1 is SGHRS and CDR2 YFSETQ. Trimming removed 4 bases from V and 3 bases from J; junction bases left unmatched: 8. This CDR3 is 15 amino acids long. The CDR3 here is CASSTGLVGTDTQYF. In DNA, the CDR3 is TGCGCCAGCAGCACTGGACTAGTTGGTACAGATACGCAGTATTTT. The full variable domain, its missing parts supplied by reference TRBV5-1 and TRBJ2-3, is KAGVTQTPRYLIKTRGQQVTLSCSPISGHRSVSWYQQTPGQGLQFLFEYFSETQRNKGNFPGRFSGRQFSNSRSEMNVSTLELGDSALYLCASSTGLVGTDTQYFGPGTRLTVL.

V gene TRBV7-2 combines with J gene TRBJ2-1; TRBD2 agrees at 11 bases. In germline, CDR1 is SGHTA, CDR2 FQGNSA. V was pared by 5 bases and J by 4 bases, with 7 bases of the junction left unmatched. The CDR3 is 16 amino acids. As DNA, the CDR3 is TGTGCCAGCAGCCCCGACTGGACTAGCGGGTACAATGAGCAGTTCTTC. It translates to CASSPDWTSGYNEQFF.

A word on this clone: Other DNA sequences from this sample encode an identical CDR3 as well. The chain has TRBV13 and TRBJ1-2; D gene unclear. V dropped 1 base and J dropped 4 bases, with 10 bases sitting between them. Looked up from germline, CDR1 is PRHDT and CDR2 is FYEKMQ (reference sequence). This CDR3 region has 14 residues. DNA of the CDR3: TGTGCCAGCAGCTTAGAACGGGGAGGCTATGGCTACACCTTC. Residues: CASSLERGGYGYTF.

The chain couples TRBV29-1 to TRBJ1-1; TRBD1 is a possible D gene (5 bases). Per germline, CDR1 SQVTM and CDR2 ANQGSEA. Trimming left V 4 bases short and J 5 bases short, with 11 bases between. The CDR3 consists of 12 residues. The chain's CDR3 is CSVVLEGTEAFF. The CDR3 bases are TGCAGCGTTGTATTGGAGGGGACTGAAGCTTTCTTT. The full variable domain, with the rest looked up from reference TRBV29-1 and TRBJ1-1, is SAVISQKPSRDICQRGTSLTIQCQVDSQVTMMFWYRQQPGQSLTLIATANQGSEATYESGFVIDKFPISRPNLTFSTLTVSNMSPEDSSIYLCSVVLEGTEAFFGQGTRLTVV.

This chain connects TRBV2 to TRBJ2-1; 8 bases align to TRBD2. The junction had 3 bases not matched to a gene; V was cut back by 0 bases and J by 2 bases. CDR1 SNHLY and CDR2 FYNNEI come from the germline V gene. There are 16 residues in the CDR3. CDR3 in amino acids: CASSEAGTRTYNEQFF. For the CDR3, the DNA is TGTGCCAGCAGTGAAGCCGGGACTAGGACCTACAATGAGCAGTTCTTC.

The J gene is TRBJ2-7, the V gene TRBV5-1; TRBD2 aligns across 15 bases. This CDR3 has 18 residues. Germline V gene sequence: CDR1 SGHRS, CDR2 YFSETQ. The V and J ends lost 4 bases and 3 bases, in that order; junction bases with no gene match: 11. The CDR3 here is CASSHGLAGGPPLYEQYF. CDR3 nucleotides: TGCGCCAGCAGCCATGGACTAGCGGGAGGGCCCCCTCTCTACGAGCAGTACTTC. The whole variable domain, remainder taken from reference TRBV5-1 and TRBJ2-7, is KAGVTQTPRYLIKTRGQQVTLSCSPISGHRSVSWYQQTPGQGLQFLFEYFSETQRNKGNFPGRFSGRQFSNSRSEMNVSTLELGDSALYLCASSHGLAGGPPLYEQYFGPGTRLTVT.

The chain carries TRBV4-1 and TRBJ1-1; D is possibly TRBD1 (6 bases). The V end was cut by 5 bases, the J end by 1 base, with 14 bases between. CDR3 length: 15 amino acids. Germline-derived CDR1 and CDR2 are MGHRA and YSYEKL. The CDR3 DNA reads as TGCGCCAGCAGCTCTCCGACAGGTGCGAACACTGAAGCTTTCTTT. Translated, it gives CASSSPTGANTEAFF.

On this clone itself: The identical CDR3 is also encoded by other nucleotide sequences in the sample. The rearrangement links TRBV6-5 to TRBJ1-1; tentative D call: TRBD1 (5 bases). Deletions cut 0 bases from V and 2 bases from J, with 7 bases between. The CDR3 totals 14 residues. Looked up from germline, CDR1 is MNHEY and CDR2 is SVGAGI. In DNA, the CDR3 is TGTGCCAGCAGTTACTCGGGGGGAAACACTGAAGCTTTCTTT. This gives the protein CASSYSGGNTEAFF.

As regards this clone: Other nucleotide sequences in the sample specify the same CDR3. The gene calls are TRBV7-8 and TRBJ2-5; the D is unclear. The CDR3 length is 11 residues. Trimming removed 3 bases from V and 4 bases from J, with 3 bases in between. Germline CDR1 is SGHVS and CDR2 is FQNEAQ. The CDR3 reads CASSLLETQYF. The CDR3 nucleotides read TGTGCCAGCAGCTTGTTAGAGACCCAGTACTTC.